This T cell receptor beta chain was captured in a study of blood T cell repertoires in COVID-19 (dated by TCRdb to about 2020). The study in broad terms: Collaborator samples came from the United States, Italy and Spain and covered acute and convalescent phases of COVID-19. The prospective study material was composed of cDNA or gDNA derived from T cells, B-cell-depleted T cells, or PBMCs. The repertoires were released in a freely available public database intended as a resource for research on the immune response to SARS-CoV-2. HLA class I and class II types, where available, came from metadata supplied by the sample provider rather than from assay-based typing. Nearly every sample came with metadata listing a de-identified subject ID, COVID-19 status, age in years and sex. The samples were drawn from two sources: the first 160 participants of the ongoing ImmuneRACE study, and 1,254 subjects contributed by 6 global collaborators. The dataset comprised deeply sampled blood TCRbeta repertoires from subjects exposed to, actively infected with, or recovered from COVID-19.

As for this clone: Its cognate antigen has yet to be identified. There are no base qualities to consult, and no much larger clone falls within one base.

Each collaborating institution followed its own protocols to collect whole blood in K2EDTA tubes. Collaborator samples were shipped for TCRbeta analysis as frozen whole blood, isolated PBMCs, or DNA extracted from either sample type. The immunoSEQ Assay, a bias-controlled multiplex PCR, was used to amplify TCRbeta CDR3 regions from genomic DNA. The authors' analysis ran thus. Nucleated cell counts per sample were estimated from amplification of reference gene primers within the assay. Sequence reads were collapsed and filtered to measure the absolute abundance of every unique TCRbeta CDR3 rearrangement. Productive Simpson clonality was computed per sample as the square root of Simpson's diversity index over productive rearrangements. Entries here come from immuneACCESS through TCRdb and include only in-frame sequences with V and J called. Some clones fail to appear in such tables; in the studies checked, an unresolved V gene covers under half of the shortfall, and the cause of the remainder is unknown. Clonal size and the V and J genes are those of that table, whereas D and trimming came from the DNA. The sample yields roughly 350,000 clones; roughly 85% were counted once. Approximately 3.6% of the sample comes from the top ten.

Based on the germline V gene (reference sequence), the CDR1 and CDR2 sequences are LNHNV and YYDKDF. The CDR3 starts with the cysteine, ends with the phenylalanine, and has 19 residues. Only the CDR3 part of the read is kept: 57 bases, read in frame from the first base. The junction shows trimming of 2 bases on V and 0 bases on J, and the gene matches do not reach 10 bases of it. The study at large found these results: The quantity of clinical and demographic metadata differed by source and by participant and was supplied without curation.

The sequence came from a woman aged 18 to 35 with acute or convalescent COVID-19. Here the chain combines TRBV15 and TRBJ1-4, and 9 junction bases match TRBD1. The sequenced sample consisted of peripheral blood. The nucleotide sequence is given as TGTGCCACCAGCAGAAAACAGGGGGCCCTCGTTGCAACTAATGAAAAACTGTTTTTT. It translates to CATSRKQGALVATNEKLFF.